These 4 T cell receptor beta chains were sequenced from one sample in a study of T cell repertoires in cytomegalovirus infection. TCRdb re-called the reads with MiXCR, one entry per CDR3 protein. The table has roughly 920,000 distinct CDR3 sequences, more than 25% seen once. Antigens of these TCRs are unknown. Sequencing used cultured CD8+ T cells from PBMCs, obtained from culture after CMV antigen stimulation. These receptors were obtained from a human donor in good health (CMV status not recorded). Some clones in this sample may be carry-over from other donors' samples.

The sample holds one count of this clonotype. The V gene is TRBV7-1, the J gene TRBJ1-2; a weak D match, TRBD1 (5 bases). TRBV7-1 is an open reading frame whose function is uncertain. The V end lost 5 bases, the J end lost 4 bases, and 11 bases lay between the germline ends. The CDR3 is 13 residues long. DNA of the CDR3: TGTGCCAGCAGCGAAAGACAGCCCTATGGCTACACCTTC. It yields the protein CASSERQPYGYTF.

Here the CDR3 DNA reads TGTGCCAGACGGAACACTGAAGCTTTCTTT. It translates to CARRNTEAFF. This rearrangement joins TRBV6-5 to TRBJ1-1; unclear D gene. V was clipped by 9 bases and J by 1 base, with 3 bases between them. The CDR3 spans 10 residues. Germline CDR1 MNHEY, CDR2 SVGAGI.

This clonotype was observed a single time. A read error may explain this, as a much larger clone is one base away. V and J are TRBV7-2 and TRBJ1-1; no firm D call. Germline V gene lookup returns CDR1 SGHTA and CDR2 FQGNSA. The CDR3 has 15 amino acids. The CDR3 loop is CANSLVVGVGTEAFF. Here the CDR3 DNA reads TGTGCCAACAGCTTAGTGGTCGGGGTGGGCACTGAAGCTTTCTTT.

Here the CDR3 DNA reads TGTGCCAGCAGCTTACCTTCCGGTGTGTCTGACAGGGGTTGGGAAGAGACCCAGTACTTC. As protein: CASSLPSGVSDRGWEETQYF. The gene calls are TRBV7-6 and TRBJ2-5, with 8 bases that match TRBD1. Germline V gene lookup returns CDR1 SGHVS and CDR2 FNYEAQ. V gave up 2 bases and J gave up 3 bases; unmatched junction bases: 20. The CDR3 spans 20 residues.